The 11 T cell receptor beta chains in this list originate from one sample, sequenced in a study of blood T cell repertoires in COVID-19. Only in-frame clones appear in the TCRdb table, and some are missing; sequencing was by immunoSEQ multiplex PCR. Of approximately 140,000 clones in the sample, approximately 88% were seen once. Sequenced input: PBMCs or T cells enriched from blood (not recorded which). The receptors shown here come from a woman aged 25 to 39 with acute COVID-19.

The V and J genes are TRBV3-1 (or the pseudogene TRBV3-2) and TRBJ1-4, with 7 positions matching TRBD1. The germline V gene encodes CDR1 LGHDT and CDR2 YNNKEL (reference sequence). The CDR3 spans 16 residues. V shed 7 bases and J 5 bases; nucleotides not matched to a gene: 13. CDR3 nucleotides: TGTGCCAGCACCCCCAGCAGGGGGATAGGAAATGAAAAACTGTTTTTT. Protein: CASTPSRGIGNEKLFF.

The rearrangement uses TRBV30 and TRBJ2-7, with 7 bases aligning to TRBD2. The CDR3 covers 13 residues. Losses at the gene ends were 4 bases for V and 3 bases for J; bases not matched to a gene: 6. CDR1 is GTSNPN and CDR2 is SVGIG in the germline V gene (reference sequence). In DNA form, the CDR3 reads TGTGCCTGGAAGCGGGGCACGAGCTACGAGCAGTACTTC. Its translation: CAWKRGTSYEQYF.

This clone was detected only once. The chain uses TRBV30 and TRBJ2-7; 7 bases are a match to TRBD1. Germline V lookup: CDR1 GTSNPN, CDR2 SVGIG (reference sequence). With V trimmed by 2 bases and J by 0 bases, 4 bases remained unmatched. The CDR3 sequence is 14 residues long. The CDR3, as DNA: TGTGCCTGGAGTCGGGGACAGAGCTCCTACGAGCAGTACTTC. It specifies CAWSRGQSSYEQYF.

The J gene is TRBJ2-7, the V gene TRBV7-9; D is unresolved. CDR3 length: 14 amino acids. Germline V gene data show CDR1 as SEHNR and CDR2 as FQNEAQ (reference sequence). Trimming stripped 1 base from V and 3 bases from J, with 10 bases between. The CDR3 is CASSLGSSGYEQYF. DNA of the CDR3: TGTGCCAGCAGCTTAGGTTCGTCCGGCTACGAGCAGTACTTC.

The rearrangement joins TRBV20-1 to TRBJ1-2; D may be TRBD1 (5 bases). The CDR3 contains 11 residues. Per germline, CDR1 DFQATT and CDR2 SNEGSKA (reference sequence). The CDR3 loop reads CAGSRVSVYTF. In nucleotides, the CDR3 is TGCGCCGGAAGCAGGGTCTCTGTCTACACCTTC.

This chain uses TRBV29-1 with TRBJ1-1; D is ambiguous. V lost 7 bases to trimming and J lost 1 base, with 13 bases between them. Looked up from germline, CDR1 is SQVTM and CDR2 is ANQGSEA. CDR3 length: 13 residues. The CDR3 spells CSASYTENTEAFF. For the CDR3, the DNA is TGCAGCGCCAGTTACACAGAGAACACTGAAGCTTTCTTT.

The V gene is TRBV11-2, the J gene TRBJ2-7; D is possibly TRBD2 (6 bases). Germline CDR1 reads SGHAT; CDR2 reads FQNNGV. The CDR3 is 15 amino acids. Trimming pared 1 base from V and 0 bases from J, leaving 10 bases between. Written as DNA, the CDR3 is TGTGCCAGCAGCTTAGCGGCTAGCGTCTCCTACGAGCAGTACTTC. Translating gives CASSLAASVSYEQYF.

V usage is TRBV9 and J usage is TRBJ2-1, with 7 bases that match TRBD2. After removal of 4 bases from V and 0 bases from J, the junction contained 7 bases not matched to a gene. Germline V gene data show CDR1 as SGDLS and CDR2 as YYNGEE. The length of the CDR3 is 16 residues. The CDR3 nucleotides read TGTGCCAGCAGCAAGGATGGCGGGAGCTCCTACAATGAGCAGTTCTTC. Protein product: CASSKDGGSSYNEQFF.

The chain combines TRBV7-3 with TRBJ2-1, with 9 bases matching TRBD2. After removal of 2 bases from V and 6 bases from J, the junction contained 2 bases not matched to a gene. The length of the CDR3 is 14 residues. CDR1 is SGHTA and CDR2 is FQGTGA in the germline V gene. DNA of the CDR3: TGTGCCAGCAGCTTAGGGACTAGCCTCAATGAGCAGTTCTTC. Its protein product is CASSLGTSLNEQFF.

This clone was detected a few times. The CDR3 spells CSVEGTSGRGDNEQFF. The CDR3 DNA sequence: TGCAGCGTTGAAGGGACTAGCGGGAGAGGGGACAATGAGCAGTTCTTC. The chain combines TRBV29-1 with TRBJ2-1, with 13 bases matching TRBD2. Germline loops: CDR1 SQVTM, CDR2 ANQGSEA. After removal of 1 base from V and 5 bases from J, the junction contained 5 bases not matched to a gene. There are 16 residues in the CDR3.

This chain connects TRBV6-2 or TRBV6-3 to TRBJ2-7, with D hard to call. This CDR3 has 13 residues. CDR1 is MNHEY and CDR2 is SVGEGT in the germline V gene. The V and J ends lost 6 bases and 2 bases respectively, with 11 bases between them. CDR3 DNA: TGTGCCAGCAGCCAACGAGAGCCCTACGAGCAGTACTTC. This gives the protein CASSQREPYEQYF.